This is a list of T cell receptor beta chains from one sample in a study of shared clonotypes between healthy human individuals. The protocol was immunoSEQ multiplex PCR, while the TCRdb copy is restricted to in-frame clones and leaves out a portion. The sample has roughly 700,000 clones, around 91% seen once. Sequenced material: memory CD8+ T cells from PBMCs. The receptors derive from a man aged 18 to 29 in good health. Some clones in this sample may be carry-over from other donors' samples. Both conserved end residues are part of each CDR3. A D gene is named only where the DNA matches it firmly. The listing skips clone size in some rows; elsewhere it reads once, few, many or a size class.

v_call: TRBV30; j_call: TRBJ2-2; clone_size: NA; d_call: NA; cdr3_aa: CAWSGGVGAGELFF; cdr3_nt: TGTGCCTGGAGTGGCGGGGTGGGTGCCGGGGAGCTGTTTTTT
v_call: TRBV6-5; j_call: TRBJ2-1; clone_size: NA; d_call: NA; cdr3_aa: CASSYSRVPYNEQFF; cdr3_nt: TGTGCCAGCAGTTACTCGCGGGTACCCTACAATGAGCAGTTCTTC
v_call: TRBV12-2; j_call: TRBJ2-1; clone_size: NA; d_call: NA; cdr3_aa: CASRHRPISYNEQFF; cdr3_nt: TGTGCAAGTCGCCATCGACCGATCTCCTACAATGAGCAGTTCTTC
v_call: TRBV10-2; j_call: TRBJ2-7; clone_size: NA; d_call: NA; cdr3_aa: CASSATGYEQYF; cdr3_nt: TGCGCCAGCAGCGCGACAGGATACGAGCAGTACTTC
v_call: TRBV5-4; j_call: TRBJ2-1; clone_size: many; d_call: NA; cdr3_aa: CASSFGLYNEQFF; cdr3_nt: TGTGCCAGCAGCTTCGGACTTTACAATGAGCAGTTCTTC
v_call: TRBV5-1; j_call: TRBJ2-1; clone_size: NA; d_call: NA; cdr3_aa: CASSWPGVSYNEQFF; cdr3_nt: TGCGCCAGCAGCTGGCCGGGGGTCTCCTACAATGAGCAGTTCTTC
v_call: TRBV5-1; j_call: TRBJ2-1; clone_size: NA; d_call: TRBD2; cdr3_aa: CASSAGLAGGYEQFF; cdr3_nt: TGCGCCAGCAGCGCGGGACTAGCGGGAGGGTATGAGCAGTTCTTC
v_call: TRBV7-9; j_call: TRBJ1-5; clone_size: NA; d_call: NA; cdr3_aa: CASSSRGSNQPQHF; cdr3_nt: TGTGCCAGCAGTTCCCGTGGCAGCAATCAGCCCCAGCATTTT
v_call: TRBV29-1; j_call: TRBJ2-2; clone_size: NA; d_call: NA; cdr3_aa: CSVEDLGPGVPGELFF; cdr3_nt: TGCAGCGTTGAAGATCTTGGGCCAGGGGTGCCCGGGGAGCTGTTTTTT
v_call: TRBV14; j_call: TRBJ2-2; clone_size: NA; d_call: TRBD2; cdr3_aa: CASSPGLAGGLTGELFF; cdr3_nt: TGTGCCAGCAGCCCGGGACTAGCGGGAGGCCTCACCGGGGAGCTGTTTTTT
v_call: TRBV14; j_call: TRBJ1-2; clone_size: NA; d_call: TRBD1; cdr3_aa: CASSQAGQGFYGYTF; cdr3_nt: TGTGCCAGCAGCCAAGCGGGACAGGGATTCTATGGCTACACCTTC
v_call: TRBV28; j_call: TRBJ2-1; clone_size: NA; d_call: TRBD2; cdr3_aa: CASSPGGEQFF; cdr3_nt: TGTGCCAGCAGTCCCGGGGGGGAGCAGTTCTTC
v_call: TRBV1; j_call: TRBJ2-3; clone_size: NA; d_call: NA; cdr3_aa: CTSSHPKERERNTDTQYF; cdr3_nt: TGCACCAGCAGCCACCCCAAGGAGCGGGAGCGCAACACAGATACGCAGTATTTT
v_call: TRBV10-3; j_call: TRBJ1-2; clone_size: NA; d_call: NA; cdr3_aa: CAISDPGHAIDGYTF; cdr3_nt: TGTGCCATCAGTGACCCGGGACATGCGATTGATGGCTACACCTTC
v_call: TRBV19; j_call: TRBJ2-5; clone_size: NA; d_call: TRBD2; cdr3_aa: CATREAGGTQYF; cdr3_nt: TGTGCCACCCGGGAGGCCGGAGGGACCCAGTACTTC
v_call: TRBV28; j_call: TRBJ2-1; clone_size: NA; d_call: TRBD2; cdr3_aa: CASRTLAGRIYNEQFF; cdr3_nt: TGTGCCAGCAGAACTCTAGCGGGACGAATTTACAATGAGCAGTTCTTC
v_call: TRBV7-9; j_call: TRBJ2-3; clone_size: NA; d_call: TRBD2; cdr3_aa: CASPSSSLAGPTDTQYF; cdr3_nt: TGTGCCAGCCCGTCTAGCTCTCTAGCGGGACCCACAGATACGCAGTATTTT
v_call: TRBV10-2; j_call: TRBJ2-5; clone_size: NA; d_call: NA; cdr3_aa: CASSESYVTVQETQYF; cdr3_nt: TGCGCCAGCAGTGAGTCGTATGTGACAGTTCAAGAGACCCAGTACTTC
v_call: TRBV28; j_call: TRBJ1-2; clone_size: NA; d_call: NA; cdr3_aa: CASRHWDGTNYGYTF; cdr3_nt: TGTGCCAGCAGACATTGGGACGGAACTAACTATGGCTACACCTTC
v_call: TRBV4-3; j_call: TRBJ2-7; clone_size: NA; d_call: NA; cdr3_aa: CASSQDIGSIYEQYF; cdr3_nt: TGCGCCAGCAGCCAAGATATCGGCTCCATCTACGAGCAGTACTTC
v_call: TRBV7-2; j_call: TRBJ2-7; clone_size: NA; d_call: TRBD2; cdr3_aa: CASSSRTSGRAANEQYF; cdr3_nt: TGTGCCAGCAGCTCTCGGACTAGCGGGAGGGCAGCCAACGAGCAGTACTTC
v_call: TRBV6-8; j_call: TRBJ2-5; clone_size: NA; d_call: TRBD2; cdr3_aa: CASSYPGGSGSHSETQYF; cdr3_nt: TGTGCCAGCAGTTACCCCGGCGGTAGCGGGAGTCACTCCGAGACCCAGTACTTC
v_call: TRBV6-1; j_call: TRBJ2-3; clone_size: NA; d_call: TRBD2; cdr3_aa: CASSRTSETDTQYF; cdr3_nt: TGTGCCAGCTCCCGGACTAGCGAAACAGATACGCAGTATTTT
v_call: TRBV7-9; j_call: TRBJ1-1; clone_size: NA; d_call: NA; cdr3_aa: CASSLGGLNTEAFF; cdr3_nt: TGTGCCAGCAGCTTAGGCGGTTTGAACACTGAAGCTTTCTTT
v_call: TRBV9; j_call: TRBJ2-7; clone_size: NA; d_call: TRBD1; cdr3_aa: CASSPTGVEQYF; cdr3_nt: TGTGCCAGCAGCCCAACAGGGGTCGAGCAGTACTTC
v_call: TRBV7-9; j_call: TRBJ2-7; clone_size: NA; d_call: NA; cdr3_aa: CASSQPNTEDYEQYF; cdr3_nt: TGTGCCAGCAGCCAACCCAATACAGAAGACTACGAGCAGTACTTC
v_call: TRBV28; j_call: TRBJ1-5; clone_size: once; d_call: NA; cdr3_aa: CASSLRTRQPQHF; cdr3_nt: TGTGCCAGCAGTTTACGTACGCGTCAGCCCCAGCATTTT
v_call: TRBV7-2; j_call: TRBJ2-1; clone_size: NA; d_call: NA; cdr3_aa: CASGFLGFAYNEQFF; cdr3_nt: TGTGCCAGCGGGTTTCTTGGGTTCGCCTACAATGAGCAGTTCTTC
v_call: TRBV19; j_call: TRBJ2-3; clone_size: NA; d_call: NA; cdr3_aa: CASSDGPWDTDTQYF; cdr3_nt: TGTGCCAGTAGCGACGGACCTTGGGACACAGATACGCAGTATTTT
v_call: TRBV18; j_call: TRBJ2-7; clone_size: NA; d_call: TRBD1; cdr3_aa: CASSEGGWHYEQYF; cdr3_nt: TGTGCCAGCTCAGAAGGGGGCTGGCACTACGAGCAGTACTTC
v_call: TRBV6-6; j_call: TRBJ1-5; clone_size: many; d_call: NA; cdr3_aa: CASSYSVPSNQPQHF; cdr3_nt: TGTGCCAGCAGTTACTCGGTGCCGAGCAATCAGCCCCAGCATTTT
v_call: TRBV13; j_call: TRBJ2-6; clone_size: once; d_call: NA; cdr3_aa: CASSLVGTDRPGANVLTF; cdr3_nt: TGTGCCAGCAGCTTAGTTGGGACTGACCGTCCGGGGGCCAACGTCCTGACTTTC
v_call: TRBV19; j_call: TRBJ2-7; clone_size: NA; d_call: NA; cdr3_aa: CASSIDGGVAEQYF; cdr3_nt: TGTGCCAGTAGTATCGATGGGGGAGTGGCTGAGCAGTACTTC
v_call: TRBV27; j_call: TRBJ2-1; clone_size: NA; d_call: TRBD2; cdr3_aa: CASSLVGTRNHEQFF; cdr3_nt: TGTGCCAGCAGTTTAGTGGGGACTAGGAACCATGAGCAGTTCTTC
v_call: TRBV9; j_call: TRBJ2-7; clone_size: NA; d_call: NA; cdr3_aa: CASSLGGQTYEQYF; cdr3_nt: TGTGCCAGCAGCCTGGGGGGACAGACCTACGAGCAGTACTTC
v_call: TRBV6-1; j_call: TRBJ2-7; clone_size: NA; d_call: TRBD2; cdr3_aa: CASSTGTSGGYEQYF; cdr3_nt: TGTGCCAGCAGTACCGGGACTAGCGGTGGTTACGAGCAGTACTTC
v_call: TRBV7-9; j_call: TRBJ2-2; clone_size: NA; d_call: NA; cdr3_aa: CASSSTQTRTGELFF; cdr3_nt: TGTGCCAGCAGCTCTACCCAGACTAGAACGGGGGAGCTGTTTTTT
v_call: TRBV4-1; j_call: TRBJ2-1; clone_size: NA; d_call: TRBD2; cdr3_aa: CASSQRGLAGIEQFF; cdr3_nt: TGCGCCAGCAGCCAAAGAGGGCTAGCGGGAATTGAGCAGTTCTTC
v_call: TRBV4-1; j_call: TRBJ1-3; clone_size: NA; d_call: NA; cdr3_aa: CASSQDGGVGRSFGNTIYF; cdr3_nt: TGCGCCAGCAGCCAAGATGGGGGAGTCGGGAGGTCTTTTGGAAACACCATATATTTT
v_call: TRBV28; j_call: TRBJ2-4; clone_size: NA; d_call: NA; cdr3_aa: CASSTRRVAKNIQYF; cdr3_nt: TGTGCCAGCAGCACCAGAAGGGTAGCCAAAAACATTCAGTACTTC
v_call: TRBV27; j_call: TRBJ2-1; clone_size: NA; d_call: NA; cdr3_aa: CASSFGAGYNEQFF; cdr3_nt: TGTGCCAGCAGCTTCGGGGCGGGTTACAATGAGCAGTTCTTC
v_call: TRBV28; j_call: TRBJ2-5; clone_size: NA; d_call: NA; cdr3_aa: CASSLWPEETQYF; cdr3_nt: TGTGCCAGCAGTTTATGGCCGGAAGAGACCCAGTACTTC
v_call: TRBV4-1; j_call: TRBJ1-1; clone_size: NA; d_call: NA; cdr3_aa: CASSQAPGIPMNTEAFF; cdr3_nt: TGCGCCAGCAGCCAAGCCCCGGGGATCCCCATGAACACTGAAGCTTTCTTT
v_call: TRBV7-9; j_call: TRBJ1-2; clone_size: NA; d_call: NA; cdr3_aa: CASSLSGSDYGYTF; cdr3_nt: TGTGCCAGCAGCCTCTCAGGGTCCGACTATGGCTACACCTTC
v_call: TRBV11-2; j_call: TRBJ1-2; clone_size: NA; d_call: NA; cdr3_aa: CASSLGNQGRGYTF; cdr3_nt: TGTGCCAGCAGCTTAGGGAACCAGGGTCGGGGCTACACCTTC
v_call: TRBV29-1; j_call: TRBJ2-7; clone_size: once; d_call: NA; cdr3_aa: CSVGLVYEQYF; cdr3_nt: TGCAGCGTTGGTCTAGTTTACGAGCAGTACTTC
v_call: TRBV25-1; j_call: TRBJ2-1; clone_size: NA; d_call: NA; cdr3_aa: CASSDKARSVYNEQFF; cdr3_nt: TGTGCCAGCAGTGATAAGGCGAGGAGCGTATACAATGAGCAGTTCTTC
v_call: TRBV2; j_call: TRBJ2-2; clone_size: NA; d_call: NA; cdr3_aa: CASSDIQGAGELFF; cdr3_nt: TGTGCCAGCAGTGATATCCAAGGGGCCGGGGAGCTGTTTTTT
v_call: TRBV2; j_call: TRBJ2-1; clone_size: NA; d_call: TRBD2; cdr3_aa: CASSEGFGLAGDEQFF; cdr3_nt: TGTGCCAGCAGTGAAGGCTTCGGACTAGCGGGAGATGAGCAGTTCTTC